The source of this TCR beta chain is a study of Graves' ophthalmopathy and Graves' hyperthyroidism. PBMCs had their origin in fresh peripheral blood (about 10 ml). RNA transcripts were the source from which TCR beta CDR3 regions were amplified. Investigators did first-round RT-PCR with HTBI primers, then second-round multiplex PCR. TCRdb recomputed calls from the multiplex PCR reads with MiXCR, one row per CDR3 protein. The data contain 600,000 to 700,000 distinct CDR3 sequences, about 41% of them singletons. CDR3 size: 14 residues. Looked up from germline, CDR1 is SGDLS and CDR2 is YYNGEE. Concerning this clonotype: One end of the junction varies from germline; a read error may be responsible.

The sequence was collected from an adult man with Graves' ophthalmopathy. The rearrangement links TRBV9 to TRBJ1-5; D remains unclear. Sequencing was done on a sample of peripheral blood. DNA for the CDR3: TGTGCCGGCAGCGTAGGGCTCGAGAAAGAGACCCAGCATTTT. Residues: CAGSVGLEKETQHF.